The 14 T cell receptor beta chains below were found in one sample sequenced in a study of cytomegalovirus exposure and HLA in healthy donors. PCR primers comprised 60 Vbeta and 13 Jbeta primers. Clones were read by immunoSEQ multiplex PCR, and TCRdb kept only the in-frame ones, dropping some. The top ten clones hold under 1.2% of a sample with about 130,000 clones, over 60% of them seen once. Sample: PBMCs. The origin of the receptors is a human donor in good health.

The V call is TRBV7-9, the J call TRBJ1-1; D ambiguous. V lost 1 base to trimming and J lost 6 bases, with 9 bases between them. Germline CDR1 and CDR2: SEHNR and FQNEAQ (reference sequence). This CDR3 is 13 amino acids long. The CDR3 region is CASSLGGRPEAFF. In DNA form, the CDR3 reads TGTGCCAGCAGCTTAGGAGGGAGGCCTGAAGCTTTCTTT.

The chain is built from TRBV27 and TRBJ1-1, with a possible D match to TRBD1 (5 bases). V dropped 6 bases and J dropped 4 bases, with 18 bases sitting between them. The CDR3 is made up of 15 amino acids. Germline loops: CDR1 MNHEY, CDR2 SMNVEV (reference sequence). The CDR3 reads CASRLTRLGATEAFF. CDR3 sequence (DNA): TGTGCCAGCAGGTTGACACGACTAGGGGCCACTGAAGCTTTCTTT.

This rearrangement joins TRBV27 to TRBJ2-1, with D tentatively TRBD1 (6 bases). V gave up 0 bases and J gave up 9 bases, with 9 bases separating them. This CDR3 contains 13 residues. Germline CDR1 MNHEY, CDR2 SMNVEV (reference sequence). CDR3: CASSLSMTGEQFF. The CDR3, as DNA: TGTGCCAGCAGTTTATCGATGACAGGTGAGCAGTTCTTC.

The chain joins TRBV13 to TRBJ1-1; maybe TRBD1 (5 bases). The ends were cut back, 6 bases at V and 5 bases at J, with 16 bases in the middle. CDR1 and CDR2 (germline): PRHDT, FYEKMQ (reference sequence). The CDR3 consists of 14 residues. The DNA of the CDR3 is TGTGCCAGCAGTCTAGGAGGGGTTCGGACTGAAGCTTTCTTT. The encoded protein is CASSLGGVRTEAFF.

V and J are TRBV7-2 and TRBJ2-1; the match to TRBD1 covers 7 bases. This CDR3 is built from 15 residues. Losses at the gene ends were 7 bases for V and 3 bases for J; bases not matched to a gene: 9. Germline V CDR1 and CDR2: SGHTA, FQGNSA. The CDR3 DNA follows: TGTGCCAGCAACGGGGACAGTCGGCTCTACAATGAGCAGTTCTTC. Encoded protein: CASNGDSRLYNEQFF.

The CDR3 sequence is CSVRPGQGSYEQYF. The CDR3 DNA sequence: TGCAGCGTTCGCCCGGGACAAGGAAGCTACGAGCAGTACTTC. This chain links TRBV29-1 with TRBJ2-7; D may be TRBD1 (6 bases). This CDR3 region has 14 residues. Germline loops: CDR1 SQVTM, CDR2 ANQGSEA. V was cut by 5 bases and J by 3 bases, with 17 bases left in between.

V and J are TRBV5-1 and TRBJ2-7; TRBD2 aligns across 9 bases. Germline V gene lookup returns CDR1 SGHRS and CDR2 YFSETQ. The CDR3 has 15 residues. J was trimmed by 6 bases and V by 0 bases; bases with no gene match: 7. This CDR3 is CASSLGGGGAVEQYF. Here the CDR3 DNA reads TGCGCCAGCAGCTTGGGGGGCGGGGGGGCCGTCGAGCAGTACTTC.

In DNA form, the CDR3 reads TGTGCCAGCCGGGGGGGGGCACACAATGAGCAGTTCTTC. Its translation: CASRGGAHNEQFF. This chain links TRBV5-4 with TRBJ2-1, with 8 bases aligning to TRBD2. V gave up 7 bases and J gave up 5 bases; unmatched junction bases: 5. Germline V CDR1 and CDR2: SGHNT, YYREEE (reference sequence). This CDR3 comprises 13 residues.

This clone was seen more than once but under ten times. The CDR3 here is CASSQLLAVNTEAFF. The CDR3 DNA reads as TGCGCCAGCAGCCAACTCCTGGCAGTTAACACTGAAGCTTTCTTT. The chain combines TRBV4-1 with TRBJ1-1, with D hard to call. Trimming shortened V by 2 bases and J by 2 bases, and 12 bases separated the two germline ends. CDR3 length: 15 amino acids. CDR1 MGHRA and CDR2 YSYEKL come from the germline V gene.

The chain couples TRBV12-5 to TRBJ2-1; possibly TRBD2 for D (6 bases). This CDR3 has 15 amino acids. V lost 3 bases and J 9 bases, leaving 18 bases between the germline ends. The germline gives CDR1 LGHNT, CDR2 FRNRAP. The CDR3 DNA reads TGTGCTAGTGGTTTTGTAGCGGACGTGGGCAGTGAGCAGTTCTTC. It is translated as CASGFVADVGSEQFF.

This chain connects TRBV11-2 to TRBJ1-1; D possibly corresponds to TRBD1 (5 bases). CDR3 size: 15 residues. Germline CDR1 SGHAT, CDR2 FQNNGV. Deletions cut 4 bases from V and 4 bases from J, with 16 bases between. Here the CDR3 reads CASSSRGQVGTEAFF. The CDR3 nucleotides are TGTGCCAGCAGCTCAAGGGGCCAGGTGGGCACTGAAGCTTTCTTT.

This chain joins TRBV18 and TRBJ2-5; the match to TRBD2 covers 7 bases. The J call may be faulty, since TRBJ2-7 better matches the DNA end. CDR1 KGHSH and CDR2 LQKENI come from the germline V gene. The CDR3 contains 13 residues. The CDR3 nucleotides are TGTGCCAGCTCACCCGGGACTATCTACGAGCAGTACTTC. Translation gives CASSPGTIYEQYF.

V gene TRBV5-1 combines with J gene TRBJ2-1; 10 bases are shared with TRBD2. V dropped 0 bases and J dropped 4; count of bases not matched to a gene: 1. CDR1 and CDR2 (germline): SGHRS, YFSETQ. The CDR3 totals 15 residues. CDR3 protein: CASSLGSGRYNEQFF. The CDR3 coding sequence is TGCGCCAGCAGCTTGGGTAGCGGGAGGTACAATGAGCAGTTCTTC.

The chain couples TRBV29-1 to TRBJ2-1, with D tentatively TRBD2 (5 bases). Germline V gene lookup returns CDR1 SQVTM and CDR2 ANQGSEA. This CDR3 contains 11 residues. The V gene lost 6 bases and the J gene lost 5 bases, with 8 bases spanning the gap. CDR3 sequence (DNA): TGCAGCGTCGGGGTCCACAATGAGCAGTTCTTC. It encodes CSVGVHNEQFF.